These 14 T cell receptor beta chains were sequenced from one sample in a study of T cell responses to AZD1222 COVID-19 vaccine (dated by TCRdb to 2020 to 2022). Library preparation used the immunoSEQ multiplex PCR assay. TCRdb stores this immuneACCESS table with in-frame sequences only. Part of the clones is absent; in the studies checked, under half of the shortfall reflects unresolved V genes, and no reason is known for the rest. Present in this sample are fewer than 45,000 clones, 70% to 90% of which were seen just once. The ten top clones hold 5.5% to 7% of the sample. What the time point label conveys for this sample: baseline before first vaccination. The sample in question was peripheral blood, obtained on day 0 of AZD1222 vaccination. These TCRs come from an adult in good health.

The rearrangement links TRBV7-9 to TRBJ2-7; TRBD1 matches at 7 bases. The CDR3 is made up of 14 amino acids. Looked up from germline, CDR1 is SEHNR and CDR2 is FQNEAQ (reference sequence). V dropped 4 bases and J dropped 6; count of bases not matched to a gene: 9. The CDR3 region is CASSSNRGNGEQYF. The CDR3 region has the DNA TGTGCCAGCAGCTCAAACAGGGGTAACGGCGAGCAGTACTTC.

The chain has TRBV5-1 and TRBJ1-2, with 9 positions matching TRBD1. This CDR3 is 14 amino acids long. Germline trimming cut 3 bases from V and 6 bases from J; bases unmatched to any gene: 6. CDR1 and CDR2 from the germline V gene are SGHRS and YFSETQ. CDR3 sequence reads: CASSSEGQGNGYTF. In DNA, the CDR3 is TGCGCCAGCAGCTCGGAGGGACAGGGCAATGGCTACACCTTC. Filled out from reference TRBV5-1 and TRBJ1-2, the complete variable domain reads KAGVTQTPRYLIKTRGQQVTLSCSPISGHRSVSWYQQTPGQGLQFLFEYFSETQRNKGNFPGRFSGRQFSNSRSEMNVSTLELGDSALYLCASSSEGQGNGYTFGSGTRLTVV.

The V call is TRBV19, the J call TRBJ2-1; tentatively, D is TRBD2 (5 bases). Germline V gene data show CDR1 as LNHDA and CDR2 as SQIVND (reference sequence). The CDR3 is 15 amino acids. Trimming removed 3 bases from V and 4 bases from J, with 13 bases in between. CDR3 nucleotide sequence: TGTGCCAGTAGTATTTCTAGCCTCAGTTACAATGAGCAGTTCTTC. As protein: CASSISSLSYNEQFF.

The V and J genes are TRBV19 and TRBJ2-5; 12 bases match TRBD1. The trim removed 5 bases at V and 7 bases at J, leaving 5 bases unmatched. CDR1 is LNHDA, CDR2 SQIVND, per germline (reference sequence). The CDR3 has 14 residues. The CDR3 region has the DNA TGTGCCAGTAGTCGGGACAGGGGGCGAGGGACCCAGTACTTC. This gives the protein CASSRDRGRGTQYF.

This rearrangement joins TRBV3-1 (or the pseudogene TRBV3-2) to TRBJ2-7; tentatively, D is TRBD1 (5 bases). Germline assignment: CDR1 LGHDT and CDR2 YNNKEL (reference sequence). Trimming stripped 1 base from V and 2 bases from J, with 12 bases between. The CDR3 has 15 residues. The CDR3, as DNA: TGTGCCAGCAGCCAAGTGTCGGCAGGGCCCTACGAGCAGTACTTC. It codes for CASSQVSAGPYEQYF.

V is TRBV13 and J is TRBJ2-7, with D perhaps assigned TRBD1 or TRBD2 (5 bases each). Per germline, CDR1 PRHDT and CDR2 FYEKMQ (reference sequence). CDR3 length equals 15 residues. The V gene lost 2 bases and the J gene lost 6 bases, with 17 bases spanning the gap. DNA of the CDR3: TGTGCCAGCAGCTTAACGTATCGGGACGTCCGCGAGCAGTACTTC. It is translated as CASSLTYRDVREQYF.

CDR3: CASSSLSANYGYTF. CDR3 bases: TGTGCCAGCAGCTCGCTCAGTGCTAACTATGGCTACACCTTC. The chain uses TRBV7-9 and TRBJ1-2, with D hard to call. Looked up from germline, CDR1 is SEHNR and CDR2 is FQNEAQ (reference sequence). Deletions cut 4 bases from V and 0 bases from J, with 9 bases between. This CDR3 is built from 14 residues.

The gene calls are TRBV3-1 (or the pseudogene TRBV3-2) and TRBJ1-2; possibly TRBD1 for D (5 bases). This CDR3 has 14 amino acids. V was clipped by 1 base and J by 1 base, with 7 bases between them. Germline-derived CDR1 and CDR2 are LGHDT and YNNKEL (reference sequence). CDR3 in amino acids: CASSQGGGNYGYTF. As DNA, the CDR3 is TGTGCCAGCAGCCAAGGTGGGGGTAACTATGGCTACACCTTC.

The rearrangement uses TRBV4-2 and TRBJ1-5; no firm D call. Germline loops: CDR1 LGHNA, CDR2 YNFKEQ. This CDR3 spans 15 amino acids. V lost 0 bases and J lost 0, with 6 bases in between. As DNA, the CDR3 is TGTGCCAGCAGCCAAGACAGGTCTAGCAATCAGCCCCAGCATTTT. This encodes CASSQDRSSNQPQHF.

This clone was counted a single time. V gene TRBV5-1 combines with J gene TRBJ2-2; the match to TRBD2 covers 9 bases. Trimming at V came to 2 bases and at J to 4 bases, leaving 6 bases not matched to a gene. This CDR3 spans 16 amino acids. CDR1 is SGHRS, CDR2 YFSETQ, per germline. CDR3 DNA sequence: TGCGCCAGCAGCTTCTCGGCGGGGGGGTCCACCGGGGAGCTGTTTTTT. It codes for CASSFSAGGSTGELFF.

This clone was seen just once. The chain employs TRBV6-2 or TRBV6-3 and TRBJ2-7; D tentatively fits TRBD1 or TRBD2 (6 bases each). The germline CDR1 and CDR2 sequences are MNHEY and SVGEGT. Between the trimmed V and J ends, which lost 5 bases and 0 bases, there was a span of 14 bases. The CDR3 runs 15 residues. CDR3 sequence: CASSTRGGGSYEQYF. The CDR3 DNA follows: TGTGCCAGCAGTACCCGCGGAGGGGGCTCCTACGAGCAGTACTTC.

The table lists this clone with a count of one. The V and J genes are TRBV6-6 and TRBJ2-5; TRBD1 or TRBD2 may be the D gene (6 bases each). The CDR3 contains 12 residues. Germline V gene lookup returns CDR1 MNHNY and CDR2 SVGAGI (reference sequence). Trimming left V 10 bases short and J 4 bases short, with 13 bases between. In DNA form, the CDR3 reads TGTGCCACCCCGGAGGGGGGAGAGACCCAGTACTTC. Amino acid sequence: CATPEGGETQYF.

The chain couples TRBV27 to TRBJ1-2; D not certain. CDR1 and CDR2 (germline): MNHEY, SMNVEV (reference sequence). The CDR3 is made up of 14 amino acids. The V end was cut by 7 bases, the J end by 0 bases, with 12 bases between. CDR3 loop: CASTQSGANYGYTF. The CDR3 DNA follows: TGTGCCAGCACCCAATCCGGGGCTAACTATGGCTACACCTTC.

The rearrangement uses TRBV12-3 or TRBV12-4 and TRBJ2-7; 9 bases are shared with TRBD1. The CDR3 consists of 13 residues. V shed 4 bases, J shed 2 bases, and the junction held 0 bases outside the gene matches. The CDR3 DNA sequence: TGTGCCAGCAGTTGGACAGGGGCCTACGAGCAGTACTTC. Translating gives CASSWTGAYEQYF.